The sequence of this T cell receptor (beta chain) was determined in a study of T cell responses to AZD1222 COVID-19 vaccine (dated by TCRdb to the early 2020s). For the study in its entirety: Because spike-specific TCR depth and breadth did not differ between the two schedules, AZD1222 recipients who got a second dose at roughly 4 weeks were pooled with those who got a second dose at roughly 12 weeks. A total of under 250 trial participants underwent TCR sequencing, of whom roughly 210 had received two doses of AZD1222 and some 25 had received two doses of the MenACWY control vaccine. Trial participants were enrolled by age into 18-55, 56-69 and 70-plus year subgroups, with approximately 150, 30 and 60 TCR-sequenced participants respectively.

This sample's time point label indicates: baseline before first vaccination. The vaccinee samples were drawn from two UK trials, COV001 and COV002, one of which was a single-blind randomized controlled phase 2/3 trial testing AZD1222 (ChAdOx1 nCoV-19) in healthy adults. Trial participant PBMC samples were collected at day 0 and day 28 after the second dose for TCRbeta chain sequencing. In regard to this clone: Its antigen has not been determined. No base-level quality is on record; no much larger clone is a single base apart.

The CDR3 regions of human TCRbeta chains were analyzed by immunosequencing. The study's own analysis went as follows. TCRs in the repertoires were matched against a reference library of SARS-CoV-2-specific TCRs that had been generated with the MIRA antigen-specificity platform. Breadth was defined as the fraction of unique TCRs that were SARS-CoV-2-associated, and depth was defined as the fraction of total T cells that were SARS-CoV-2-associated. Using the MIRA data, each spike-specific TCR was mapped to the spike region that the TCR reacts to and placed in a CD4 or CD8 class. Log10-transformed breadth and depth values were compared by one-way ANOVA with Sidak's multiple comparisons tests. TCRdb mirrors the immuneACCESS table, restricted to in-frame sequences. Some clones are absent from its copies; in checked studies, under half trace to an unresolved V gene, and the reason for the others is unknown. V, J and clone size derive from that table, while D and trimming were established from the DNA sequence. The sample includes some 160,000 clones, with just under 95% observed a single time. Clones ranked in the top ten supply 1.6% of the sample.

From the germline V gene, CDR1 is KGHSH and CDR2 is LQKENI. V lost 0 bases and J lost 7 bases; the stretch between them is 10 bases long. Inclusive of the bounding cysteine and phenylalanine, the CDR3 is 15 residues long. The kept DNA is CDR3 alone, 45 bases in frame from the first base. Here is what the overall study found, with its caveats: Because no samples from the day 14 peak response were available, repertoires could be characterized only after the peak T cell response. Nearly half of unique spike-specific TCRs reportedly recognized epitopes outside regions mutated in the B.1.351 and B.1.1.7 variants. In the small 56-69-year group, the increase in depth fell short of significance, most likely because of low power. A significant rise in spike-specific TCR breadth and depth was observed after two AZD1222 doses relative to day 0 and relative to MenACWY recipients. Conclusions about previously exposed vaccinees are limited, since just a handful of AZD1222 recipients were seropositive for SARS-CoV-2 at baseline. Participants were mostly white British, with more females than males. The authors suggested clonal diversity may have been underestimated. The vaccine-associated CD4 TCRs covered the entire spike protein, and the dominant responses fell in regions 160-218 and 743-854.

Sequenced material: peripheral blood, taken on day 0 of AZD1222 vaccination. The TCR was taken from an adult in good health. This receptor chain uses TRBV18 and TRBJ1-6; the D gene is not confidently resolved. In nucleotide form, the sequence is TGTGCCAGCTCACCACCGTCGGGGAAAAATTCACCCCTCCACTTT. Translated, it gives CASSPPSGKNSPLHF. Reference TRBV18 and TRBJ1-6 proteins supply the regions before and after the CDR3; the full variable domain is: NAGVMQNPRHLVRRRGQEARLRCSPMKGHSHVYWYRQLPEEGLKFMVYLQKENIIDESGMPKERFSAEFPKEGPSILRIQQVVRGDSAAYFCASSPPSGKNSPLHFGNGTRLTVT.